Sequencing of this T cell receptor (beta chain) was carried out in a study of shared clonotypes between healthy human individuals. Adult donors, all healthy and HIV-negative, had no recent acute infections or vaccinations. Among the donors, all were Caucasian adults who lived in Nashville, Tennessee. The authors ran the assay at deep level. Measured with immunoSEQ multiplex PCR; TCRdb has only the in-frame clones, and not every one. The sample has under 850,000 clones; roughly two thirds are singletons. The germline V gene encodes CDR1 MNHEY and CDR2 SMNVEV (reference sequence). With V trimmed by 6 bases and J by 4 bases, 5 bases remained unmatched. The CDR3 has 16 amino acids. With regard to this clone: This sample also contains other DNA sequences that code for the same CDR3.

The sequencing input was memory CD4+ T cells sorted from blood. Subset in this sample: CD45RA-negative fraction. The chain joins TRBV27 to TRBJ2-2; 13 bases agree with TRBD2. This receptor was identified in a woman aged 30 to 39 in good health. CDR3 loop: CASRLAGGPITGELFF. For the CDR3, the DNA is TGTGCCAGCAGACTAGCGGGAGGGCCTATCACCGGGGAGCTGTTTTTT.